This TCR beta chain was identified in a study of siplizumab effects on memory and regulatory T cells. Using immunoSEQ multiplex PCR, the repertoire was profiled, and TCRdb retains in-frame clones only, with some absent. The data hold over 100,000 clones, with approximately 90% observed a single time. The CDR3 is made up of 15 amino acids. Trimming removed 6 bases at V and 4 bases at J, with 18 bases between. CDR1 MDHEN and CDR2 SYDVKM come from the germline V gene. Of note for this clone: Its antigen is unknown.

General study points: The study found naive T cells seemingly more diverse than memory cells and seemingly major alloresponse contributors. For siplizumab cultures, the suppressive function of their proliferating Tregs was not confirmed. With siplizumab, cumulative frequency of CD4+ memory-derived alloreactive sequences dropped significantly.

Input material: CD4+ T cells sorted from blood. The clonotype comes from a human donor in good health. The rearrangement joins TRBV28 to TRBJ1-2; D is ambiguous. The CDR3 sequence is CASRPYPFNSYGYTF. The CDR3 DNA sequence: TGTGCCAGCAGGCCTTACCCCTTCAACAGCTATGGCTACACCTTC.